These T cell receptor beta chains were read from a single sample in a study of CD8+CD57+ T cells in acquired aplastic anemia. TCRdb redid the calling of the reads with MiXCR, one entry per CDR3 protein. The sample lists about 21,000 distinct CDR3 sequences, 40% occurring once. Sequencing was done on a sample of CD8+CD57+ T cells sorted from PBMCs. The receptors originated from a human donor with aplastic anemia. Both conserved end residues are part of each CDR3. Fields, in order: CDR3 length, V gene, D gene, J gene, clone size, CDR3 DNA, CDR3 protein. D genes are given only for firm matches. The size field is filled for only some rows; it gives once, few, many or a size class.

15	TRBV24-1	-	TRBJ2-4	-	TGTGCCACCAGTGATTCAGGGTTAGCCAAAAACATTCAGTACTTC	CATSDSGLAKNIQYF
14	TRBV29-1	-	TRBJ1-1	-	TGCAGCGTTGAAAGTAGGCAGCCTAACACTGAAGCTTTCTTT	CSVESRQPNTEAFF
13	TRBV20-1	-	TRBJ2-7	few	TGCAGGGCGGAAACAGGGGGGGACTACGAGCAGTACTTC	CRAETGGDYEQYF
13	TRBV25-1	-	TRBJ2-7	few	TGTGCCAGCAGTCTGGGGGCGGTATACGAGCAGTACTTC	CASSLGAVYEQYF
16	TRBV7-9	TRBD2	TRBJ2-3	few	TGTGCCAGCGGGCTAGCGGGGGGGCACGGCACAGATACGCAGTATTTT	CASGLAGGHGTDTQYF
13	TRBV19	-	TRBJ1-1	-	TGTGCCAGTAGTATCGGTCAGGTCACTGAAGCTTTCTTT	CASSIGQVTEAFF
13	TRBV19	-	TRBJ2-1	-	TGTGCCAGTAGTACGGCGGCGGGGTTGGAGCAGTTCTTC	CASSTAAGLEQFF
16	TRBV7-8	-	TRBJ2-7	-	TGTGCCAGCAGCCCCTCCCGCGGGTGGGGCTCCTACGAGCAGTACTTC	CASSPSRGWGSYEQYF
15	TRBV20-1	TRBD2	TRBJ2-7	few	TGCAGTGCTAGAGCGTACGGGAGGGCCACCTACGAGCAGTACTTC	CSARAYGRATYEQYF
11	TRBV19	-	TRBJ1-1	few	TGTGCCAGTAGTATAGGGGGTGAAGCTTTCTTT	CASSIGGEAFF